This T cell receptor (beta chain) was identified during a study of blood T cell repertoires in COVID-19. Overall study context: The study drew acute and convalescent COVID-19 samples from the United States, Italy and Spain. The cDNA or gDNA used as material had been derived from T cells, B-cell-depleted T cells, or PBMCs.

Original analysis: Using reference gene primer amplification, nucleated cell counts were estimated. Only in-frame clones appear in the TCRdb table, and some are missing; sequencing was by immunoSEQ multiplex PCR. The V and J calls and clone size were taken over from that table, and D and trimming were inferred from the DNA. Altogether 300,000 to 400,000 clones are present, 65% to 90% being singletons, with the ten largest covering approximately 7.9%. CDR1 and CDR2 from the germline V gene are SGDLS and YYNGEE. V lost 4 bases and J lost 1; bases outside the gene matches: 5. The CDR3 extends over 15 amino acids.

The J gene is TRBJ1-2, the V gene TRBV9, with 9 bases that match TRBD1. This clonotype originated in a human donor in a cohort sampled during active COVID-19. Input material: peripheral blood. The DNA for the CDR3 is TGTGCCAGCAGCCCAGGACAGGGGAATAACTATGGCTACACCTTC. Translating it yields CASSPGQGNNYGYTF.